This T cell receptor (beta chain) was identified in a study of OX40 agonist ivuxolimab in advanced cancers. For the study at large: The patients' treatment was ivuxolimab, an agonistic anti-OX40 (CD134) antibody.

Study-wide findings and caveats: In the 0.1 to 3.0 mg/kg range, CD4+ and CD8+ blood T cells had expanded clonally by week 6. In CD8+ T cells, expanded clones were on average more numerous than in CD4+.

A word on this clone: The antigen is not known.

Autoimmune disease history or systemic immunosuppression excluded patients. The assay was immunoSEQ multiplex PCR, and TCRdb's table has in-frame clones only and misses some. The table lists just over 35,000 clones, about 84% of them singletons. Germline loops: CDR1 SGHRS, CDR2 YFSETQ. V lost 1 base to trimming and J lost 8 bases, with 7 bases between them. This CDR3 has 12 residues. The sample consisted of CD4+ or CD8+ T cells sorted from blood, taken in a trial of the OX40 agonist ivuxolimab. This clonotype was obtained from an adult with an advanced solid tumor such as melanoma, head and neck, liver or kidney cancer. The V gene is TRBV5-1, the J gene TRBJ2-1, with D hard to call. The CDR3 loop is CASSLRWDEQFF. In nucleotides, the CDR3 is TGCGCCAGCAGCTTGCGATGGGATGAGCAGTTCTTC.